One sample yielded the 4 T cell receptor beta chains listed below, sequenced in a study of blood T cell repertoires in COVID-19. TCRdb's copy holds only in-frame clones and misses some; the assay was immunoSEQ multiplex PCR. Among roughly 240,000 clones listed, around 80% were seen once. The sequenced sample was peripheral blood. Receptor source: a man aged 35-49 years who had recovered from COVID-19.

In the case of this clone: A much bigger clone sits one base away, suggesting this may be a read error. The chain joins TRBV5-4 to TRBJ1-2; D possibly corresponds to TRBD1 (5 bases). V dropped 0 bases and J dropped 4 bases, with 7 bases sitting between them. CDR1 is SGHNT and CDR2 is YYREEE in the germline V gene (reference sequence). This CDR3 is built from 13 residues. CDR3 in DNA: TGTGCCAGCAGCTTGGGACAGTCCTATGGCTACACCTTC. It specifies CASSLGQSYGYTF. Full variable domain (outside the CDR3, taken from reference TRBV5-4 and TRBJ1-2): ETGVTQSPTHLIKTRGQQVTLRCSSQSGHNTVSWYQQALGQGPQFIFQYYREEENGRGNFPPRFSGLQFPNYSSELNVNALELDDSALYLCASSLGQSYGYTFGSGTRLTVV.

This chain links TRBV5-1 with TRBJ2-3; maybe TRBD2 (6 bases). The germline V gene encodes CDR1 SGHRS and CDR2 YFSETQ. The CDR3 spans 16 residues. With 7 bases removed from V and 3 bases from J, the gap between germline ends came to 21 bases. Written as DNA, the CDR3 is TGCGCCAGCCTTCCAGGAGCGGGTACAACTACAGATACGCAGTATTTT. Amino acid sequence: CASLPGAGTTTDTQYF.

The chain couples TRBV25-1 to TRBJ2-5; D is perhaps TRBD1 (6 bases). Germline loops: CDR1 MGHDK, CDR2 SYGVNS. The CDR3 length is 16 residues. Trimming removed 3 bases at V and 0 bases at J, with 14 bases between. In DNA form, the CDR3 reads TGTGCCAGCAGTGAGCCGAACAGGGCCCACCAAGAGACCCAGTACTTC. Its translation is CASSEPNRAHQETQYF.

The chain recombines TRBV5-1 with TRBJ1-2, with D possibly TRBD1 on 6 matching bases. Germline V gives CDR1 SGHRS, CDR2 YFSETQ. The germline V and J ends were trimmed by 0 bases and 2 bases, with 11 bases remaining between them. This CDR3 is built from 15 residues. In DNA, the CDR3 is TGCGCCAGCAGCTTGGGAGGGGGATCGAACTATGGCTACACCTTC. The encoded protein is CASSLGGGSNYGYTF.